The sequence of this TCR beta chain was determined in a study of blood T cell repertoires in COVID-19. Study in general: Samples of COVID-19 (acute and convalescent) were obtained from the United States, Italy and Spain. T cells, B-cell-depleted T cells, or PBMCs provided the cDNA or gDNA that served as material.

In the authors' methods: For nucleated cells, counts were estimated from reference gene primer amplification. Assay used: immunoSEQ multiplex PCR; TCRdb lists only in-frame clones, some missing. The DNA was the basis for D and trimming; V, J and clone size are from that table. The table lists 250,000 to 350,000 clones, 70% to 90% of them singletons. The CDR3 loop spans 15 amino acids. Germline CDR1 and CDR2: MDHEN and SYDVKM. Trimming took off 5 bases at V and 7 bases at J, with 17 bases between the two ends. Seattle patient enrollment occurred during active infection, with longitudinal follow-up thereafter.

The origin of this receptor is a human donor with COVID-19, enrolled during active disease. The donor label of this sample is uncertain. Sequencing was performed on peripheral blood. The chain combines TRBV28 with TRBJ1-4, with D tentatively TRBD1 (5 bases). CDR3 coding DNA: TGTGCCAGCAGTCGAAGGGGCCCGCTTAGTGAAAAACTGTTTTTT. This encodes CASSRRGPLSEKLFF.